Listed here are 15 T cell receptor beta chains from one sample, sequenced in a study of PD-1 blockade in classical Hodgkin lymphoma (dated by TCRdb to 2020 to 2022). The time point tag for this specimen amounts to: cycle 4 day 1 (C4D1), after 6 weeks of nivolumab. Every trial patient had relapsed following autologous stem cell transplantation, and prior brentuximab vedotin exposure was what differed among cohorts A, B and C. Receptors were amplified or captured by the immunoSEQ multiplex PCR assay. TCRdb stores this immuneACCESS table with in-frame sequences only. Part of the clones is absent; in the studies checked, under half of the shortfall reflects unresolved V genes, and no reason is known for the rest. This sample holds 41,000 or so clones; around 69% were observed only once. The ten top clones hold approximately 2.4% of the sample. The input for sequencing was peripheral blood mononuclear cells (PBMCs), taken before the fourth cycle of nivolumab. Receptors were obtained from a human donor with classical Hodgkin lymphoma.

This clone was observed a single time. The J gene is TRBJ2-7, the V gene TRBV5-6, with 9 bases identical to TRBD2. The V gene's germline CDR1 is SGHDT and CDR2 YYEEEE. The CDR3 extends over 14 amino acids. V shed 2 bases and J 9 bases; nucleotides not matched to a gene: 9. CDR3 sequence reads: CASSFPGTSFGQYF. Here the CDR3 DNA reads TGTGCCAGCAGCTTCCCGGGGACTAGCTTCGGGCAGTACTTC.

The chain is built from TRBV19 and TRBJ1-3; the D is unclear. V lost 3 bases, J lost 3 bases, and 9 bases lay in between. Germline-derived CDR1 and CDR2 are LNHDA and SQIVND (reference sequence). The CDR3 is 14 amino acids. The CDR3 region is CASSIYKNGNTIYF. CDR3 in DNA: TGTGCCAGTAGTATCTACAAAAATGGAAACACCATATATTTT.

This sequence joins TRBV6-5 and TRBJ1-2, with no clear D. V was pared by 2 bases and J by 2 bases, with 9 bases between. Germline V CDR1 and CDR2: MNHEY, SVGAGI. This CDR3 has 14 amino acids. The CDR3 spells CASSYGGRNYGYTF. The CDR3 bases are TGTGCCAGCAGTTACGGTGGGCGGAACTATGGCTACACCTTC.

The chain recombines TRBV7-5 with TRBJ1-1; TRBD1 is the table's D call, not checked against the DNA. TRBV7-5 represents a pseudogene. CDR3 size: 17 residues. The CDR3 nucleotides are TGTGCCAGAAGCTTAGTTCAGGGGGTGCTCATGAACACTGAAGCTTTCTTT. The encoded protein is CARSLVQGVLMNTEAFF.

The V call is TRBV5-6, the J call TRBJ2-7; tentative D call: TRBD1 (6 bases). Germline assignment: CDR1 SGHDT and CDR2 YYEEEE. This CDR3 has 14 residues. V was clipped by 0 bases and J by 1 base, with 8 bases between them. This chain's CDR3 is CASSLADRSYEQYF. The CDR3 region has the DNA TGTGCCAGCAGCTTGGCGGACAGATCCTACGAGCAGTACTTC.

V gene TRBV25-1 combines with J gene TRBJ1-1, with D uncertain. The germline gives CDR1 MGHDK, CDR2 SYGVNS. The V and J ends lost 6 bases and 6 bases respectively, with 17 bases between them. This CDR3 spans 14 amino acids. CDR3 loop: CASRAEGLGAEAFF. Here the CDR3 DNA reads TGTGCCAGCAGGGCCGAGGGTTTGGGAGCTGAAGCTTTCTTT.

This clone was seen more than once but under ten times. V is TRBV28 and J is TRBJ1-5; D gene uncertain. CDR1 is MDHEN, CDR2 SYDVKM, per germline. The V gene lost 4 bases and the J gene lost 0 bases, with 16 bases spanning the gap. The CDR3 has 17 residues. CDR3 loop: CASSSPRPEHSNQPQHF. CDR3 in DNA: TGTGCCAGCAGTTCTCCGCGGCCGGAACATAGCAATCAGCCCCAGCATTTT.

This clone was detected only a few times. The chain employs TRBV27 and TRBJ1-5, with D unclear. V gave up 6 bases and J gave up 0 bases, with 9 bases separating them. Germline values: CDR1 MNHEY, CDR2 SMNVEV (reference sequence). The CDR3 spans 14 residues. This CDR3 is CASRPLDSNQPQHF. The CDR3 region has the DNA TGTGCCAGCAGGCCCCTGGATAGCAATCAGCCCCAGCATTTT.

CDR3 residues: CASSQEQYSNQPQHF. The DNA of the CDR3 is TGTGCCAGCAGCCAAGAGCAGTATAGCAATCAGCCCCAGCATTTT. This chain joins TRBV4-2 and TRBJ1-5; D unclear. Germline values: CDR1 LGHNA, CDR2 YNFKEQ. The CDR3 covers 15 residues. Trimming stripped 0 bases from V and 0 bases from J, with 6 bases between.

This chain joins TRBV10-1 and TRBJ1-2, with 8 bases matching TRBD1. CDR1 WNHNN and CDR2 SYGVQD come from the germline V gene (reference sequence). Trimming took 7 bases from V and 4 from J; bases not matched to a gene: 5. The CDR3 has 13 amino acids. In DNA, the CDR3 is TGCGCCAGCACCCAACAGGGGGGCTATGGCTACACCTTC. Its translation: CASTQQGGYGYTF.

On this clone: The sample holds other DNA sequences that translate to the same CDR3. The V and J genes are TRBV4-3 and TRBJ2-1; no clear D. Germline loops: CDR1 LGHNA, CDR2 YSLEER. The length of the CDR3 is 13 residues. Trimming pared 0 bases from V and 8 bases from J, leaving 8 bases between. As DNA, the CDR3 is TGCGCCAGCAGCCAAGATCGGTGGGATGAGCAGTTCTTC. This sequence encodes CASSQDRWDEQFF.

As regards this clone: An end of the junction does not agree with germline; a read error may underlie this. This chain joins TRBV30 and TRBJ1-4, with D perhaps TRBD1 (5 bases). This CDR3 is 11 amino acids long. CDR1 and CDR2 from the germline V gene are GTSNPN and SVGIG (reference sequence). CDR3 coding DNA: TGTGCCTTTCGCTCGGGGACTTCTCCCGTCTTT. It encodes CAFRSGTSPVF.

The chain is built from TRBV9 and TRBJ1-1; D remains ambiguous. The germline CDR1 and CDR2 sequences are SGDLS and YYNGEE. The CDR3 loop spans 14 amino acids. Trimming removed 0 bases from V and 2 bases from J, with 8 bases in between. The CDR3 DNA is TGTGCCAGCAGCGTAGCGGCCAGCAACACTGAAGCTTTCTTT. It is translated as CASSVAASNTEAFF.

This chain links TRBV28 with TRBJ1-5; weak D call: TRBD1 (5 bases). There are 14 residues in the CDR3. Per germline, CDR1 MDHEN and CDR2 SYDVKM. V was trimmed by 6 bases and J by 4 bases, leaving 13 bases between them. The CDR3 bases are TGTGCCAGCAGGAGAGAGAGGGGTAATCAGCCCCAGCATTTT. It yields the protein CASRRERGNQPQHF. The full variable domain, rest sourced from reference TRBV28 and TRBJ1-5, is DVKVTQSSRYLVKRTGEKVFLECVQDMDHENMFWYRQDPGLGLRLIYFSYDVKMKEKGDIPEGYSVSREKKERFSLILESASTNQTSMYLCASRRERGNQPQHFGDGTRLSIL.

Here the CDR3 DNA reads TGTGCCAGCAGCTCCCCAGGAGACAGCGCTACTGAAGCTTTCTTT. Protein: CASSSPGDSATEAFF. This chain joins TRBV5-6 and TRBJ1-1; a possible D gene is TRBD1 (5 bases). The germline V and J ends were trimmed by 3 bases and 5 bases, with 17 bases remaining between them. This CDR3 is 15 amino acids long. Germline V gene sequence: CDR1 SGHDT, CDR2 YYEEEE.